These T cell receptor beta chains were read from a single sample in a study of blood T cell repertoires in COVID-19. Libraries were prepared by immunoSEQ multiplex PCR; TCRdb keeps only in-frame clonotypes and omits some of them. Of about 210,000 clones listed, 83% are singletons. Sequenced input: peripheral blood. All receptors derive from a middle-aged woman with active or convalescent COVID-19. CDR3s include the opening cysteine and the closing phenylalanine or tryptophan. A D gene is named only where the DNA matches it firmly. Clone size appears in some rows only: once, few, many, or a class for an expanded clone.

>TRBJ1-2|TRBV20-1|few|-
CSASRTEDYGYTF
TGCAGTGCTAGTAGGACAGAAGACTATGGCTACACCTTC
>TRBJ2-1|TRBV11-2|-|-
CASSLDDPGWRQFF
TGTGCCAGCAGCTTAGATGATCCGGGTTGGCGCCAGTTCTTC
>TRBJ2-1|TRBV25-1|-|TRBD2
CASSERLAGDSYNEQFF
TGTGCCAGCAGTGAAAGACTAGCGGGGGACTCCTACAATGAGCAGTTCTTC
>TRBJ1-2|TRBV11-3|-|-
CASSLRDTDYGYTF
TGTGCCAGCAGCTTACGGGACACTGACTATGGCTACACCTTC
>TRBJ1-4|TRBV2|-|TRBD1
CASEDRARATNEKLFF
TGTGCCAGCGAGGACAGGGCAAGAGCAACTAATGAAAAACTGTTTTTT
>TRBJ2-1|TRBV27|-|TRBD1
CASIKIGGTGRYNEQFF
TGTGCCAGCATCAAAATAGGTGGGACAGGGAGATACAATGAGCAGTTCTTC
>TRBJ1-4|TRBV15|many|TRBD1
CATSLQGAPNEKLFF
TGTGCCACCAGCTTACAGGGGGCGCCTAATGAAAAACTGTTTTTT
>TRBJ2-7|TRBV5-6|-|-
CASSLAGGARFREQYF
TGTGCCAGCAGCTTGGCTGGCGGGGCTCGGTTCCGCGAGCAGTACTTC
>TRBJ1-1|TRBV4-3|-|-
CASSQVGEAEAFF
TGCGCCAGCAGCCAAGTGGGTGAGGCTGAAGCTTTCTTT
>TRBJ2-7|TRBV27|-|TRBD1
CASSFGRDRSYEQYF
TGTGCCAGCAGTTTCGGCCGGGACAGATCCTACGAGCAGTACTTC
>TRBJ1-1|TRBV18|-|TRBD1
CASSPRDSEAFF
TGTGCCAGCTCACCGAGGGACAGTGAAGCTTTCTTT
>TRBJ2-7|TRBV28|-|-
CASTGDYEQYF
TGTGCCAGCACCGGGGACTACGAGCAGTACTTC